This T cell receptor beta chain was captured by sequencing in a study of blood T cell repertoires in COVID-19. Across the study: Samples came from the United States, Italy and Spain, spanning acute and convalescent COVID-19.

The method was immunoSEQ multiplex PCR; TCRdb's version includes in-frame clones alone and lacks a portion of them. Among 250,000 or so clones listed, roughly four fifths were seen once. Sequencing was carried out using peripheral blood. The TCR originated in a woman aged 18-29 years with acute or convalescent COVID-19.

In nucleotides, the CDR3 is TGTGCCAGCAGCCCCCAAAAGAACACTGAAGCTTTCTTT. It specifies CASSPQKNTEAFF. The chain has TRBV16 and TRBJ1-1; D is undetermined. CDR3 length: 13 residues. Germline V gene sequence: CDR1 KGHSY, CDR2 FQNENV. Trimming pared 4 bases from V and 1 base from J, leaving 7 bases between.